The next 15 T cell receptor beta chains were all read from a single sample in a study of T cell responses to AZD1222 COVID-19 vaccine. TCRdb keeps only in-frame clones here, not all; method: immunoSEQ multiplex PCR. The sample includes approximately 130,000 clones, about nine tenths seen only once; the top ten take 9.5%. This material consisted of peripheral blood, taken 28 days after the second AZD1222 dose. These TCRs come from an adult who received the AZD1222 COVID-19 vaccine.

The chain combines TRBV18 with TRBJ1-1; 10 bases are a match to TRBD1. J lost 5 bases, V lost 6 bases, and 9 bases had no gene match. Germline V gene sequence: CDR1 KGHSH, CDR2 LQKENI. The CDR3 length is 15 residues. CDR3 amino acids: CASSLDRGSITEAFF. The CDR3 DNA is TGTGCCAGCTCTTTGGACAGGGGGTCAATAACTGAAGCTTTCTTT.

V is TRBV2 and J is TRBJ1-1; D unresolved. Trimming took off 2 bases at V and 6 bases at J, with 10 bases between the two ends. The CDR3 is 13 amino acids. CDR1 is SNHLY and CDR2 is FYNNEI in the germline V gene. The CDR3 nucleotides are TGTGCCAGCAGTGAAATGGACTTCGCTGAAGCTTTCTTT. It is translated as CASSEMDFAEAFF.

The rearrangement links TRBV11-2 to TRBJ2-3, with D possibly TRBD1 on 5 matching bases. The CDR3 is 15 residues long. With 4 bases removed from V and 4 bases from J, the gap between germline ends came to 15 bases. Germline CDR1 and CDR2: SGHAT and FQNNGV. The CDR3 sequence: CASSSKGLGADTQYF. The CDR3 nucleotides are TGTGCCAGCAGCTCTAAGGGGCTAGGGGCAGATACGCAGTATTTT.

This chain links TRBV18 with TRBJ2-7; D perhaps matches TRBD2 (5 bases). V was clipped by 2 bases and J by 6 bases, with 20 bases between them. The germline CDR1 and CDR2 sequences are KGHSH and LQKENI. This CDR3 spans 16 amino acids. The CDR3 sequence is CASSPAGTDGSSEQYF. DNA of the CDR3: TGTGCCAGCTCACCAGCGGGTACGGACGGTTCTTCCGAGCAGTACTTC.

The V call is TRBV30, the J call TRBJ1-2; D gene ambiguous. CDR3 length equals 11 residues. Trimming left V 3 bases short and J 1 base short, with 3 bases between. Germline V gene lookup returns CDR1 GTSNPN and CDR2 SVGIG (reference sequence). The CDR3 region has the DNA TGTGCCTGGAGCCTTAACTATGGCTACACCTTC. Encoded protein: CAWSLNYGYTF.

In nucleotides, the CDR3 is TGTGCCAGTAGTAAGGGACTAGCGGGCAATGAGCAGTTCTTC. Its translation: CASSKGLAGNEQFF. The rearrangement joins TRBV19 to TRBJ2-1, with 12 bases identical to TRBD2. Per germline, CDR1 LNHDA and CDR2 SQIVND (reference sequence). The CDR3 consists of 14 residues. The V gene end was trimmed by 4 bases and the J gene end by 6 bases; junction bases not matched to a gene: 1.

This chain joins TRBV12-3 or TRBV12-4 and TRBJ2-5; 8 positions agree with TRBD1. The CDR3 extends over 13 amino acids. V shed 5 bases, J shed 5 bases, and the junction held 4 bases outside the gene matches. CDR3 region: CASSTRQGETQYF. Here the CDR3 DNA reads TGTGCCAGCAGTACCCGACAGGGGGAGACCCAGTACTTC.

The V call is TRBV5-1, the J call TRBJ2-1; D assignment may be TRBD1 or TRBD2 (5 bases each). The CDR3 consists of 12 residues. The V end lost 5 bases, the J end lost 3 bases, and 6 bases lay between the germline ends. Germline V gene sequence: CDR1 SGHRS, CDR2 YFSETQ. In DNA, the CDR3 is TGCGCCAGCAGTGGGGGCTACAATGAGCAGTTCTTC. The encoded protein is CASSGGYNEQFF.

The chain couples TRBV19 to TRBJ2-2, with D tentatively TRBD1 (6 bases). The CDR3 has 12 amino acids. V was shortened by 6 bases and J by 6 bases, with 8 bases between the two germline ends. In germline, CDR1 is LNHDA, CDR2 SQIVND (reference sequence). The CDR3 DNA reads TGTGCCAGTAGGCAGGGGTCCGGGGAGCTGTTTTTT. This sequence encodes CASRQGSGELFF.

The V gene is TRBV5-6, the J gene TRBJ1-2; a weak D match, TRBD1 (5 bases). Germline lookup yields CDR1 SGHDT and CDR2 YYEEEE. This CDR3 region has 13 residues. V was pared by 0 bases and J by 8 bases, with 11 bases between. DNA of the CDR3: TGTGCCAGCAGCTTGGAGGGACCCTCGGGCTACACCTTC. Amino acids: CASSLEGPSGYTF.

The CDR3 spells CASSLGGPDTQYF. The CDR3 nucleotides read TGTGCCAGCAGCTTGGGAGGCCCAGATACGCAGTATTTT. The V and J genes are TRBV11-3 and TRBJ2-3, with a possible D match to TRBD2 (6 bases). V was clipped by 3 bases and J by 4 bases, with 8 bases between them. Per germline, CDR1 SGHNT and CDR2 YENEEA. This CDR3 contains 13 residues.

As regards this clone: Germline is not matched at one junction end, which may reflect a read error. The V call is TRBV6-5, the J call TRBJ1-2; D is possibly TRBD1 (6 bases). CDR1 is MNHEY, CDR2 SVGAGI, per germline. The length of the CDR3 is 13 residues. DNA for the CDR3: TGTGCCAGCAGGTCTACCATGGACAGCCCGAGATTCTTC. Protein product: CASRSTMDSPRFF.

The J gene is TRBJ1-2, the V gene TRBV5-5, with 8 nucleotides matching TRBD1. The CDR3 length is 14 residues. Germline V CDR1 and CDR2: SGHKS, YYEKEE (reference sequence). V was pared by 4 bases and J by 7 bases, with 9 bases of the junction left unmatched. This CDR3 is CASSIVGQVGGYTF. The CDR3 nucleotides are TGTGCCAGCAGCATAGTGGGACAGGTTGGTGGCTACACCTTC.

The CDR3 bases are TGTGCCAGCAGTTACACTTCGGGGAACACTGAAGCTTTCTTT. Translation gives CASSYTSGNTEAFF. V is TRBV6-6 and J is TRBJ1-1; D remains ambiguous. CDR3 size: 14 residues. Germline V gene lookup returns CDR1 MNHNY and CDR2 SVGAGI (reference sequence). Trimming cost V 2 bases and J 1 base, with 8 bases left between them.

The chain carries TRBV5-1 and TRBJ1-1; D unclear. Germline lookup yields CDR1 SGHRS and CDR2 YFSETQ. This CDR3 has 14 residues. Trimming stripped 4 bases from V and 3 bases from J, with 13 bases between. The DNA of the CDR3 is TGCGCCAGCAGCGCGGAAGGCCCGGACACTGAAGCTTTCTTT. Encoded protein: CASSAEGPDTEAFF.